One and the same sample provided the 13 T cell receptor beta chains below, sequenced in a study of blood T cell repertoires in COVID-19. The assay was immunoSEQ multiplex PCR, and TCRdb's table has in-frame clones only and misses some. The sample holds 70,000 to 100,000 clones, roughly 90% seen once. Material for sequencing was peripheral blood. All receptors come from a woman of 80 years or more with acute or convalescent COVID-19.

The chain links TRBV19 to TRBJ1-2; perhaps TRBD1 as D (6 bases). Trimming stripped 4 bases from V and 2 bases from J, with 8 bases between. This CDR3 is built from 13 residues. Germline CDR1 and CDR2: LNHDA and SQIVND (reference sequence). As DNA, the CDR3 is TGTGCCAGTAGTAACGACAGGAACTATGGCTACACCTTC. Residues: CASSNDRNYGYTF.

This chain uses TRBV6-1 with TRBJ1-2; D is possibly TRBD1 (5 bases). Germline lookup yields CDR1 MNHNS and CDR2 SASEGT. V dropped 1 base and J dropped 2 bases, with 11 bases sitting between them. This CDR3 comprises 15 residues. CDR3: CASSEGGELNYGYTF. The DNA for the CDR3 is TGTGCCAGCAGTGAAGGGGGGGAATTGAACTATGGCTACACCTTC.

The CDR3 spells CASSQPKYQGAFSYEQYF. In DNA form, the CDR3 reads TGCGCCAGCAGTCAACCGAAGTATCAGGGGGCCTTTTCATACGAGCAGTACTTC. The rearrangement uses TRBV23-1 and TRBJ2-7; TRBD1 matches at 8 bases. TRBV23-1 is identified as an open reading frame with a role that is uncertain. The J segment lost 4 bases and the V segment lost 2 bases, leaving 16 bases of the junction unmatched. The CDR3 sequence is 18 residues long.

The V gene is TRBV6-2 or TRBV6-3, the J gene TRBJ1-2; D may be TRBD1 (6 bases). V lost 6 bases and J 9 bases, leaving 17 bases between the germline ends. The CDR3 loop spans 13 amino acids. CDR1 MNHEY and CDR2 SVGEGT come from the germline V gene. The CDR3 coding sequence is TGTGCCAGCAGCAGAGGGGGGGGCGGACGCTACACCTTC. Protein product: CASSRGGGGRYTF.

The CDR3 sequence is CASSQSNQPQHF. The CDR3 DNA follows: TGTGCCAGTAGTCAGAGCAATCAGCCCCAGCATTTT. The chain uses TRBV19 and TRBJ1-5; D remains ambiguous. CDR1 and CDR2 (germline): LNHDA, SQIVND (reference sequence). This CDR3 spans 12 amino acids. V gave up 5 bases and J gave up 1 base, with 3 bases separating them.

This clone was counted a single time. The V call is TRBV11-2, the J call TRBJ2-7, with D perhaps matching TRBD1 (5 bases). CDR1 is SGHAT and CDR2 is FQNNGV in the germline V gene. V gave up 1 base and J gave up 4 bases, with 23 bases separating them. The CDR3 runs to 18 residues. CDR3 sequence (DNA): TGTGCCAGCAGCTTAGGGCTCTCTGCAGGACACTCAGGTTACGAGCAGTACTTC. The encoded protein is CASSLGLSAGHSGYEQYF.

This rearrangement joins TRBV5-1 to TRBJ1-2; D is perhaps TRBD1 (6 bases). Germline values: CDR1 SGHRS, CDR2 YFSETQ. CDR3 length: 15 residues. Trimming stripped 4 bases from V and 1 base from J, with 14 bases between. CDR3 amino acids: CASSRDTQLNYGYTF. CDR3 DNA: TGCGCCAGCAGCCGGGACACCCAACTTAACTATGGCTACACCTTC.

The chain employs TRBV4-2 and TRBJ1-1; D not certain. There are 15 residues in the CDR3. V was trimmed by 0 bases and J by 6 bases, leaving 14 bases between them. Germline CDR1 and CDR2: LGHNA and YNFKEQ. The CDR3 spells CASSQDRVEFAEAFF. The CDR3 coding sequence is TGTGCCAGCAGCCAAGATCGGGTCGAATTTGCTGAAGCTTTCTTT.

The V call is TRBV7-8, the J call TRBJ1-2, with D unresolved. The germline V and J ends were trimmed by 2 bases and 4 bases, with 17 bases remaining between them. The CDR3 totals 16 residues. Germline V gene sequence: CDR1 SGHVS, CDR2 FQNEAQ. This CDR3 reads CASSLQSGFLFYGYTF. The CDR3, as DNA: TGTGCCAGCAGCTTACAGTCCGGGTTCCTCTTCTATGGCTACACCTTC.

V is TRBV9 and J is TRBJ2-3; possible D gene TRBD1, 5 bases. This CDR3 has 14 residues. V dropped 5 bases and J dropped 4 bases, with 14 bases sitting between them. Germline CDR1 is SGDLS and CDR2 is YYNGEE. The CDR3 region has the DNA TGTGCCAGCAGTAAAGACAGAGTCCCAGATACGCAGTATTTT. Encoded protein: CASSKDRVPDTQYF.

The chain employs TRBV7-2 and TRBJ2-1, with 8 bases matching TRBD2. The CDR3 is 14 residues long. Germline CDR1 SGHTA, CDR2 FQGNSA. J lost 1 base, V lost 7 bases, and 3 bases had no gene match. The CDR3 coding sequence is TGTGCCAGCAATCTAGCGGGTTCCTACAATGAGCAGTTCTTC. Amino acid sequence: CASNLAGSYNEQFF.

The V call is TRBV30, the J call TRBJ1-6; 9 bases are a match to TRBD1. From germline, CDR1 is GTSNPN and CDR2 SVGIG (reference sequence). The CDR3 is made up of 13 amino acids. The junction had 1 base not matched to a gene; V was cut back by 3 bases and J by 7 bases. The CDR3 spells CAWRGQGNSPLHF. Written as DNA, the CDR3 is TGTGCCTGGAGGGGACAGGGAAATTCACCCCTCCACTTT.

The V gene is TRBV11-2, the J gene TRBJ2-7, with 10 bases matching TRBD1. V was pared by 1 base and J by 4 bases, with 7 bases of the junction left unmatched. CDR1 is SGHAT, CDR2 FQNNGV, per germline. The CDR3 runs 16 residues. Written as DNA, the CDR3 is TGTGCCAGCAGCTTAGGTCTTCGACAGGGGGCGTACGAGCAGTACTTC. Its protein is CASSLGLRQGAYEQYF.